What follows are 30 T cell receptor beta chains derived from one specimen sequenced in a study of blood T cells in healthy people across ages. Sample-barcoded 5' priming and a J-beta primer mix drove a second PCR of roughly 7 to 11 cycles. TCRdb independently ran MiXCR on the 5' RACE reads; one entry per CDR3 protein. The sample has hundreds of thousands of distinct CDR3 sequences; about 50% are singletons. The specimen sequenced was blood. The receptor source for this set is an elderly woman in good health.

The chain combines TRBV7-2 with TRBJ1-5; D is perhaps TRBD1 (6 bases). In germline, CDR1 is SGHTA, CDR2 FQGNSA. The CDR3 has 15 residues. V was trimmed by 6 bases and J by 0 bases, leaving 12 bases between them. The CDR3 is CASSTGTPSNQPQHF. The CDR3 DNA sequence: TGTGCCAGCAGTACTGGGACACCTAGCAATCAGCCCCAGCATTTT.

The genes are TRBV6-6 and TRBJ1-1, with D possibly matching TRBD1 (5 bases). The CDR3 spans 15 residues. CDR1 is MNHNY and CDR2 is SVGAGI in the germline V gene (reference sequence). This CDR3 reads CVGSGGGSGDTEAFF. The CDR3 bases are TGTGTCGGCAGTGGTGGGGGGAGTGGGGACACTGAAGCTTTCTTT.

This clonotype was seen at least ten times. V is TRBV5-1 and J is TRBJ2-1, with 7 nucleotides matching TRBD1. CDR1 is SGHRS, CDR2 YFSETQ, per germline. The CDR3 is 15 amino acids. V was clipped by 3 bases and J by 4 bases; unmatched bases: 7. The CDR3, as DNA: TGCGCCAGCAGCTCCACCGGGACAGCTTACAATGAGCAGTTCTTC. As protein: CASSSTGTAYNEQFF.

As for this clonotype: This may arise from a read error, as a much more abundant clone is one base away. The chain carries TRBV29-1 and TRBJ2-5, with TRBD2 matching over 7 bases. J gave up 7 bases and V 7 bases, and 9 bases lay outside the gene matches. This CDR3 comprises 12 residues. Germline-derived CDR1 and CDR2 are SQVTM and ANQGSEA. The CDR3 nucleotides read TGCAGCGCTATTCTATCGGGAGGGACCCAGTACTTC. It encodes CSAILSGGTQYF.

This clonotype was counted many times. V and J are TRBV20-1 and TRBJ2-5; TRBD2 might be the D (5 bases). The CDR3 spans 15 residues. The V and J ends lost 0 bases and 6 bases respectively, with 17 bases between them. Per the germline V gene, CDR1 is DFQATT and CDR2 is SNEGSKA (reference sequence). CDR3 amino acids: CSARDRETGVKTQYF. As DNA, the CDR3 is TGCAGTGCTAGAGATCGGGAAACCGGGGTCAAGACCCAGTACTTC.

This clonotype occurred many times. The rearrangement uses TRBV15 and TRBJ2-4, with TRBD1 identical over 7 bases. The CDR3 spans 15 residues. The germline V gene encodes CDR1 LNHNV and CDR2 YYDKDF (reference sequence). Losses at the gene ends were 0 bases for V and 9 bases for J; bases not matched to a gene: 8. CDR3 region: CATSRDSDQGVIQYF. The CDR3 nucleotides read TGTGCCACCAGCAGAGATTCGGACCAGGGGGTCATTCAGTACTTC. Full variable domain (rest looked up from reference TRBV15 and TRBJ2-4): DAMVIQNPRYQVTQFGKPVTLSCSQTLNHNVMYWYQQKSSQAPKLLFHYYDKDFNNEADTPDNFQSRRPNTSFCFLDIRSPGLGDTAMYLCATSRDSDQGVIQYFGAGTRLSVL.

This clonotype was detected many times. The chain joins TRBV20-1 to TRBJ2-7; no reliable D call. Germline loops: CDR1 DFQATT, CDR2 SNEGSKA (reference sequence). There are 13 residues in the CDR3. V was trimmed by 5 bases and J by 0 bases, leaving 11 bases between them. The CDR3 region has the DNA TGCAGTGCTGGGGAACCTAGCTCCTACGAGCAGTACTTC. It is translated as CSAGEPSSYEQYF.

CDR3 DNA: TGTGCCAGCTCACAGGGTGAGGGGGCCAACGTCCTGACTTTC. Encoded protein: CASSQGEGANVLTF. The V and J genes are TRBV18 and TRBJ2-6; D is uncertain. Between the trimmed V and J ends, which lost 4 bases and 4 bases, there was a span of 8 bases. The length of the CDR3 is 14 residues. The germline V gene encodes CDR1 KGHSH and CDR2 LQKENI.

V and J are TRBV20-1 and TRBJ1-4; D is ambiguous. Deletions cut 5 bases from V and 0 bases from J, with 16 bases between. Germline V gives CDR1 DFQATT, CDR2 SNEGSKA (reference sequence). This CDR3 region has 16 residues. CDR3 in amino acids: CSAPEGLPATNEKLFF. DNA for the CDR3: TGCAGTGCTCCCGAGGGTCTCCCTGCAACTAATGAAAAACTGTTTTTT.

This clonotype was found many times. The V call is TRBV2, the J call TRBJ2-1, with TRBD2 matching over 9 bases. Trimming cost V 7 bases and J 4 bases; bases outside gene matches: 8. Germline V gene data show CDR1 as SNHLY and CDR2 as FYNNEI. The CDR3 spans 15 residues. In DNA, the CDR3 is TGTGCCAGCACCTCGAGCGGGGGGCCTTACAATGAGCAGTTCTTC. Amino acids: CASTSSGGPYNEQFF.

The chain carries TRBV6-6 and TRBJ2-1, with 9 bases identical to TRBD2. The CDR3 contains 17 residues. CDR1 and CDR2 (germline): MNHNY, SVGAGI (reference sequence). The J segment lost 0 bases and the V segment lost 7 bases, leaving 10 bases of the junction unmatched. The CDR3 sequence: CASNVELRGGSYNEQFF. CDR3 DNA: TGTGCCAGCAACGTAGAGTTGCGGGGGGGCTCCTACAATGAGCAGTTCTTC.

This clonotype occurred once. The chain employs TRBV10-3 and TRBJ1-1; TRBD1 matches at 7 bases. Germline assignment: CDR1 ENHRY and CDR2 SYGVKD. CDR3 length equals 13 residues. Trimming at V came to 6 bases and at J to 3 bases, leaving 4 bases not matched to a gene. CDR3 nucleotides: TGTGCCATCAGGATAGACAGGGACACTGAAGCTTTCTTT. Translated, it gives CAIRIDRDTEAFF.

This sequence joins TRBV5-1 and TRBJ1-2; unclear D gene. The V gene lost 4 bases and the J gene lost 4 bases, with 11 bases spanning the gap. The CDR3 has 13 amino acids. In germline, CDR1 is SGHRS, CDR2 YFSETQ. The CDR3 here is CASSVRRSYGYTF. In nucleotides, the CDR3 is TGCGCCAGCAGCGTGAGGAGGAGCTATGGCTACACCTTC.

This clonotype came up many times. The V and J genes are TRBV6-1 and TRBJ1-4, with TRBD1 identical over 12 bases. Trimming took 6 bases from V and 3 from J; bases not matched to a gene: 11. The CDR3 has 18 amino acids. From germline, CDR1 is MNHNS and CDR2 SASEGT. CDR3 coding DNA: TGTGCCAGCAGAAACGGGGGACAGGGGGCAAGGTCTAATGAAAAACTGTTTTTT. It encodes CASRNGGQGARSNEKLFF.

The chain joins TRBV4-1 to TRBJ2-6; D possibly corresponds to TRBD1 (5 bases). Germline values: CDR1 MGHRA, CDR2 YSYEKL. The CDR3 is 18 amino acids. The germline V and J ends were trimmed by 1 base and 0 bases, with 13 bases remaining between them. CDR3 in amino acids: CASSQGQGILSGANVLTF. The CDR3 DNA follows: TGCGCCAGCAGCCAAGGCCAGGGTATCCTCTCTGGGGCCAACGTCCTGACTTTC.

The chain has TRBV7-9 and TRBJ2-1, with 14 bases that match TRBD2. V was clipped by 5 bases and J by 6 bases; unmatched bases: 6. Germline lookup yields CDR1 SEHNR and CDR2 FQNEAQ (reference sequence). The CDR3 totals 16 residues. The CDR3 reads CASSPRLAGGVNEQFF. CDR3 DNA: TGTGCCAGCAGCCCAAGACTAGCGGGAGGGGTCAATGAGCAGTTCTTC.

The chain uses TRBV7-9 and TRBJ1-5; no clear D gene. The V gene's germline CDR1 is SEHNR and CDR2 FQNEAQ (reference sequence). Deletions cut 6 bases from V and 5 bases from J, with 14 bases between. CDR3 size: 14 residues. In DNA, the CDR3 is TGTGCCAGCAGATTGGTGTCAGTCTATCAGCCCCAGCATTTT. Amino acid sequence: CASRLVSVYQPQHF.

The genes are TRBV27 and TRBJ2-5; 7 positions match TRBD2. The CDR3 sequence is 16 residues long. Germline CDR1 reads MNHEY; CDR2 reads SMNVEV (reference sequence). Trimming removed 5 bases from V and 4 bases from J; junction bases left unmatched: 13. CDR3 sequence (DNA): TGTGCCAGCAGTCCCTATCGGGGGGAAAGTGGAGAGACCCAGTACTTC. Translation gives CASSPYRGESGETQYF.

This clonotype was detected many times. CDR3 DNA sequence: TGTGCCAGCAGCTTGTCCAAAGGAGAGACCCAGTACTTC. It encodes CASSLSKGETQYF. V is TRBV7-2 and J is TRBJ2-5; D gene ambiguous. This CDR3 region has 13 residues. Looked up from germline, CDR1 is SGHTA and CDR2 is FQGNSA. V lost 3 bases and J lost 4, with 9 bases in between.

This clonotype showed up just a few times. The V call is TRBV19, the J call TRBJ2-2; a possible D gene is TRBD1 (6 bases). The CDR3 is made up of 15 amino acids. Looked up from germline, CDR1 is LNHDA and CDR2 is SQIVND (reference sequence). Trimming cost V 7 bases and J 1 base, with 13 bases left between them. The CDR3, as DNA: TGTGCCAGTAAATTTGTCAGGGGGAACACCGGGGAGCTGTTTTTT. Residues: CASKFVRGNTGELFF.

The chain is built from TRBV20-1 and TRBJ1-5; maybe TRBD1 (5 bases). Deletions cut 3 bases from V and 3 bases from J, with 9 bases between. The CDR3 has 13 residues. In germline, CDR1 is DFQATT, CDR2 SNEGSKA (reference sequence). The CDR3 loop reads CSARGRINQPQHF. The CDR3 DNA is TGCAGTGCTAGGGGACGGATCAATCAGCCCCAGCATTTT.

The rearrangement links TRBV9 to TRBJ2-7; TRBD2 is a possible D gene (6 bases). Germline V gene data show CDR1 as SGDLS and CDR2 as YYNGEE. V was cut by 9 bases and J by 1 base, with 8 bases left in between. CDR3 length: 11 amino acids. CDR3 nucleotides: TGTGCCACCCGGGGGTCCTACGAGCAGTACTTC. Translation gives CATRGSYEQYF.

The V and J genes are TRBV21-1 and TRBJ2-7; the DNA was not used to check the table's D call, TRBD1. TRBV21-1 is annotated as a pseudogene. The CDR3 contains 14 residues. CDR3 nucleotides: TGTGCCAGCAGCGTCAGGGGGGATTCCTACGAGCAGTACTTC. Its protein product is CASSVRGDSYEQYF.

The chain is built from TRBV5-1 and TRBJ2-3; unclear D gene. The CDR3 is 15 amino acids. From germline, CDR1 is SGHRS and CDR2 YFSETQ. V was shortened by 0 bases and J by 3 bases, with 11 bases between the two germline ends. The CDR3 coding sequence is TGCGCCAGCAGCTTGGAACCGGGCCGGACAGATACGCAGTATTTT. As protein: CASSLEPGRTDTQYF.

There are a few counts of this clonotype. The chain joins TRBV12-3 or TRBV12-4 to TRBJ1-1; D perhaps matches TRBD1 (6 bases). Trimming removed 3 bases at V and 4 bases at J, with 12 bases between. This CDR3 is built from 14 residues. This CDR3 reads CASSLKGGVTEAFF. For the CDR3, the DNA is TGTGCCAGCAGTTTGAAGGGGGGAGTCACTGAAGCTTTCTTT.

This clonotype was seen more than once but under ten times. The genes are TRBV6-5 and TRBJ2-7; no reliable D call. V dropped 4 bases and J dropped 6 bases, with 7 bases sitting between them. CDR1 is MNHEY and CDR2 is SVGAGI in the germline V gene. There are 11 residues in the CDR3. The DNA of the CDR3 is TGTGCCAGCAGTTCTAGAGCCGAGCAGTACTTC. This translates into CASSSRAEQYF.

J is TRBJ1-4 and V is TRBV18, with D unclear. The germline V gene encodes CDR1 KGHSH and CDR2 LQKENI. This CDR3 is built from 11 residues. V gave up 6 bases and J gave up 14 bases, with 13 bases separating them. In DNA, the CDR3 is TGTGCCAGCTCCCGGGATGATAATCTGTTTTTT. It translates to CASSRDDNLFF.

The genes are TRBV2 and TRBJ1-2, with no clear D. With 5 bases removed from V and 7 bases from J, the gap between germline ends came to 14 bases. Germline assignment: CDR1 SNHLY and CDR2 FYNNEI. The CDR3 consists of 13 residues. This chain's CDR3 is CASSRAADVGYTF. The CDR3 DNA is TGTGCCAGCAGTCGAGCGGCTGACGTTGGCTACACCTTC. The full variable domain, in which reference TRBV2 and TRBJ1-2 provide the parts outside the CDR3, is EPEVTQTPSHQVTQMGQEVILRCVPISNHLYFYWYRQILGQKVEFLVSFYNNEISEKSEIFDDQFSVERPDGSNFTLKIRSTKLEDSAMYFCASSRAADVGYTFGSGTRLTVV.

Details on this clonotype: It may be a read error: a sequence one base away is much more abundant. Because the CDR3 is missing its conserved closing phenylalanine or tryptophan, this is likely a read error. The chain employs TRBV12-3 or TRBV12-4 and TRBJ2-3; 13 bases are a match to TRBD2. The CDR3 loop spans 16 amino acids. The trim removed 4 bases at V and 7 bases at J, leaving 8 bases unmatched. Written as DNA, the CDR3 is TGTGCCAGCAGTTCGCCGGGACTAGCGGGAAGACATACGCAGTATATT. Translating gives CASSSPGLAGRHTQYI.

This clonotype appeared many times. The CDR3: CASSYSGTGQNEQFF. CDR3 nucleotide sequence: TGTGCCAGCAGTTACTCGGGTACAGGGCAGAATGAGCAGTTCTTC. The chain joins TRBV6-6 to TRBJ2-1; tentatively, D is TRBD1 (6 bases). V lost 0 bases to trimming and J lost 7 bases, with 13 bases between them. The CDR3 is 15 amino acids. Germline V gene lookup returns CDR1 MNHNY and CDR2 SVGAGI (reference sequence).